One sample yielded the 18 T cell receptor beta chains listed below, sequenced in a study of blood T cells in healthy people across ages. For the second PCR, which ran for roughly 6 to 12 cycles, a sample-barcoded 5' primer and a J-beta primer mix were used. Using its own MiXCR run on the 5' RACE reads, TCRdb lists one record per CDR3 protein. This sample has about a million distinct CDR3 sequences, with roughly 51% found just once. Sample: blood. The receptors shown here come from a woman aged 55-75 years in good health.

V is TRBV9 and J is TRBJ2-1; weak D call: TRBD2 (5 bases). CDR1 is SGDLS and CDR2 is YYNGEE in the germline V gene. V was cut by 0 bases and J by 8 bases, with 9 bases left in between. The CDR3 is 13 residues long. This chain's CDR3 is CASSVVALDEQFF. As DNA, the CDR3 is TGTGCCAGCAGCGTAGTAGCGCTAGATGAGCAGTTCTTC.

This clonotype was seen just once. The chain links TRBV7-3 to TRBJ2-1, with 10 bases identical to TRBD2. This CDR3 comprises 14 residues. J was trimmed by 9 bases and V by 2 bases; bases with no gene match: 4. The V gene's germline CDR1 is SGHTA and CDR2 FQGTGA. The CDR3 here is CASSLGTSESEQFF. Here the CDR3 DNA reads TGTGCCAGCAGCTTAGGGACTAGCGAGAGTGAGCAGTTCTTC.

In DNA form, the CDR3 reads TGTGCCAGCAGCTTTACTAGCGGGGGATATTACACAGATACGCAGTATTTT. Translating it yields CASSFTSGGYYTDTQYF. The chain carries TRBV5-5 and TRBJ2-3; 11 positions agree with TRBD2. Germline CDR1 SGHKS, CDR2 YYEKEE (reference sequence). J lost 2 bases, V lost 2 bases, and 7 bases had no gene match. The CDR3 contains 17 residues.

The V gene is TRBV3-1, the J gene TRBJ1-1; no reliable D call. Germline CDR1 and CDR2: LGHDT and YNNKEL (reference sequence). V was pared by 6 bases and J by 1 base, with 6 bases between. CDR3 length: 12 amino acids. CDR3 sequence: CASRHPNTEAFF. Written as DNA, the CDR3 is TGTGCCAGCAGACACCCGAACACTGAAGCTTTCTTT. Supplemented by reference TRBV3-1 and TRBJ1-1, the full variable domain reads DTAVSQTPKYLVTQMGNDKSIKCEQNLGHDTMYWYKQDSKKFLKIMFSYNNKELIINETVPNRFSPKSPDKAHLNLHINSLELGDSAVYFCASRHPNTEAFFGQGTRLTVV.

The table lists this clonotype with a few counts. The chain is built from TRBV3-1 and TRBJ2-7; D call uncertain. This CDR3 contains 14 residues. Trimming cost V 3 bases and J 0 bases, with 9 bases left between them. The germline V gene has CDR1 LGHDT and CDR2 YNNKEL (reference sequence). This CDR3 reads CASSQDVNSYEQYF. The CDR3, as DNA: TGTGCCAGCAGCCAGGACGTAAACTCCTACGAGCAGTACTTC.

As to this clonotype: The junction departs from the called germline gene at one end, perhaps through a read error. This chain joins TRBV29-1 and TRBJ1-1; D is possibly TRBD1 (5 bases). The CDR3 has 14 amino acids. Germline loops: CDR1 SQVTM, CDR2 ANQGSEA. The CDR3: CSVAIGATGTGAFF. Here the CDR3 DNA reads TGCAGCGTTGCGATAGGGGCTACAGGAACTGGAGCTTTCTTT.

This clonotype has a handful of counts. This chain joins TRBV7-2 and TRBJ2-7, with 9 bases matching TRBD2. Losses at the gene ends were 5 bases for V and 0 bases for J; bases not matched to a gene: 14. The CDR3 totals 18 residues. Germline loops: CDR1 SGHTA, CDR2 FQGNSA. DNA of the CDR3: TGTGCCAGCAGCCCCACCTTAGGTTTTAGCGGGAGCTCCTACGAGCAGTACTTC. This gives the protein CASSPTLGFSGSSYEQYF.

The chain combines TRBV12-3 or TRBV12-4 with TRBJ1-4, with D uncertain. The CDR3 consists of 19 residues. Trimming removed 5 bases from V and 5 bases from J, with 27 bases in between. CDR3 nucleotides: TGTGCCAGCAGTCACTTACCCACCTCATACGCCGAGCAGAATGAAAAACTGTTTTTT. Amino acids: CASSHLPTSYAEQNEKLFF.

This chain uses TRBV4-1 with TRBJ2-5; no reliable D call. This CDR3 comprises 11 residues. Germline V gene sequence: CDR1 MGHRA, CDR2 YSYEKL. V lost 2 bases, J lost 9 bases, and 7 bases lay in between. CDR3 nucleotides: TGCGCCAGCAGCCAAAGCAAAGCCCAGTACTTC. As protein: CASSQSKAQYF.

This clonotype was seen more than once but under ten times. V is TRBV29-1 and J is TRBJ2-7, with TRBD1 identical over 8 bases. Germline V gene lookup returns CDR1 SQVTM and CDR2 ANQGSEA. J was trimmed by 5 bases and V by 7 bases; bases with no gene match: 13. This CDR3 is built from 14 residues. CDR3 sequence reads: CSATQGAISDEQYF. In DNA form, the CDR3 reads TGCAGCGCAACCCAGGGGGCGATATCCGACGAGCAGTACTTC.

The genes are TRBV20-1 and TRBJ2-1, with no clear D. Trimming shortened V by 2 bases and J by 2 bases, and 13 bases separated the two germline ends. The CDR3 totals 15 residues. Looked up from germline, CDR1 is DFQATT and CDR2 is SNEGSKA (reference sequence). CDR3 nucleotides: TGCAGTGCTAGAAAAGTACTATCGCCCTACAATGAGCAGTTCTTC. It specifies CSARKVLSPYNEQFF.

The rearrangement links TRBV10-3 to TRBJ2-6; 9 bases line up with TRBD1. The V and J ends lost 3 bases and 0 bases, in that order; junction bases with no gene match: 6. The CDR3 has 18 amino acids. CDR1 and CDR2 (germline): ENHRY, SYGVKD. As DNA, the CDR3 is TGTGCCATCAGTGATTTTGGGACAGGGAGCTCTGGGGCCAACGTCCTGACTTTC. Translating gives CAISDFGTGSSGANVLTF.

The rearrangement links TRBV5-1 to TRBJ2-3; D uncertain. With 1 base removed from V and 0 bases from J, the gap between germline ends came to 9 bases. Germline V gene sequence: CDR1 SGHRS, CDR2 YFSETQ. The CDR3 covers 15 residues. This CDR3 is CASSLIQASTDTQYF. As DNA, the CDR3 is TGCGCCAGCAGCTTGATTCAGGCTAGCACAGATACGCAGTATTTT.

The chain combines TRBV5-5 with TRBJ2-7; TRBD2 matches at 8 bases. Germline V CDR1 and CDR2: SGHKS, YYEKEE (reference sequence). J was trimmed by 3 bases and V by 4 bases; bases with no gene match: 9. The CDR3 loop spans 15 amino acids. The CDR3 nucleotides are TGTGCCAGCAGCACTGCCGGGGGGGAGCTCTACGAGCAGTACTTC. It specifies CASSTAGGELYEQYF.

This clonotype was observed a handful of times. The genes are TRBV4-2 and TRBJ2-1, with a tentative D call TRBD2 (6 bases). The germline CDR1 and CDR2 sequences are LGHNA and YNFKEQ. This CDR3 is 15 amino acids long. V was trimmed by 4 bases and J by 9 bases, leaving 19 bases between them. CDR3 amino acids: CASSPQTLGRREQFF. CDR3 sequence (DNA): TGTGCCAGCAGCCCACAAACTTTGGGGAGGCGTGAGCAGTTCTTC.

The chain links TRBV28 to TRBJ1-5; D is perhaps TRBD1 (5 bases). The germline CDR1 and CDR2 sequences are MDHEN and SYDVKM. The germline V and J ends were trimmed by 5 bases and 2 bases, with 13 bases remaining between them. The CDR3 is 15 residues long. The CDR3 region is CASSTYGGGNQPQHF. CDR3 in DNA: TGTGCCAGCAGTACCTACGGGGGAGGCAATCAGCCCCAGCATTTT.

This clonotype is a singleton in its sample. The chain uses TRBV11-2 and TRBJ2-6; D not resolved. Between the trimmed V and J ends, which lost 4 bases and 0 bases, there was a span of 7 bases. The germline CDR1 and CDR2 sequences are SGHAT and FQNNGV. This CDR3 region has 15 residues. The CDR3 is CASSSRSSGANVLTF. Here the CDR3 DNA reads TGTGCCAGCAGCTCCAGGAGCTCTGGGGCCAACGTCCTGACTTTC. The complete variable domain, with remaining parts taken from reference TRBV11-2 and TRBJ2-6, reads EAGVAQSPRYKIIEKRQSVAFWCNPISGHATLYWYQQILGQGPKLLIQFQNNGVVDDSQLPKDRFSAERLKGVDSTLKIQPAKLEDSAVYLCASSSRSSGANVLTFGAGSRLTVL.

This clonotype was found a few times. The chain links TRBV28 to TRBJ2-7; D unclear. This CDR3 has 11 residues. The ends were cut back, 5 bases at V and 7 bases at J, with 9 bases in the middle. The germline gives CDR1 MDHEN, CDR2 SYDVKM. The CDR3 DNA sequence: TGTGCCAGCAGTATAACGAGGGAGCAGTACTTC. Its translation is CASSITREQYF.